The 13 T cell receptor beta chains presented below share a single source sample, sequenced in a study of cytomegalovirus exposure and HLA in healthy donors. The PCR employed 60 Vbeta primers together with 13 Jbeta primers. The table came from immunoSEQ multiplex PCR; TCRdb's copy has only in-frame clones and leaves some out. The sample lists under 200,000 clones, roughly 84% occurring once. The sequenced material came from PBMCs. These receptor sequences come from a man aged 30 to 39 in good health and CMV-seronegative.

The rearrangement links TRBV5-6 to TRBJ2-3; 10 nucleotides match TRBD1. Trimming took 0 bases from V and 1 from J; bases not matched to a gene: 8. Looked up from germline, CDR1 is SGHDT and CDR2 is YYEEEE. The CDR3 is 18 residues long. CDR3 protein: CASSLAAGTGARTDTQYF. For the CDR3, the DNA is TGTGCCAGCAGCTTGGCCGCCGGGACAGGGGCGCGCACAGATACGCAGTATTTT.

V usage is TRBV19 and J usage is TRBJ1-6; 7 nucleotides agree with TRBD1. The CDR3 totals 14 residues. V shed 7 bases and J 7 bases; nucleotides not matched to a gene: 7. CDR1 LNHDA and CDR2 SQIVND come from the germline V gene (reference sequence). The DNA for the CDR3 is TGTGCCAGTAACTCCGGGACAGACAATTCACCCCTCCACTTT. Its translation is CASNSGTDNSPLHF.

The chain couples TRBV2 to TRBJ1-3, with 7 bases matching TRBD1. Germline CDR1 and CDR2: SNHLY and FYNNEI. There are 14 residues in the CDR3. Losses at the gene ends were 3 bases for V and 2 bases for J; bases not matched to a gene: 1. The CDR3 sequence is CASSEQGAGNTIYF. DNA of the CDR3: TGTGCCAGCAGTGAGCAGGGGGCTGGAAACACCATATATTTT.

DNA for the CDR3: TGTGCCAGCAGCGTAGGGCAAGCGGGGAGCTCCTACAATGAGCAGTTCTTC. This encodes CASSVGQAGSSYNEQFF. This chain joins TRBV9 and TRBJ2-1, with 7 nucleotides matching TRBD2. The CDR3 is made up of 17 amino acids. V was pared by 0 bases and J by 0 bases, with 6 bases of the junction left unmatched. Germline V gene data show CDR1 as SGDLS and CDR2 as YYNGEE.

As concerns this clone: A junction boundary mismatches the germline segment, possibly from a read error. This chain joins TRBV7-9 and TRBJ2-7; TRBD2 aligns across 10 bases. CDR1 SEHNR and CDR2 FQNEAQ come from the germline V gene (reference sequence). The CDR3 is made up of 16 amino acids. CDR3 bases: TGTTCCAGCAGCTTAGTTGGCAAAGGGACTAGCGACGAGCAGTACTTC. Translation: CSSSLVGKGTSDEQYF.

This chain connects TRBV29-1 to TRBJ2-5, with TRBD2 identical over 9 bases. Germline-derived CDR1 and CDR2 are SQVTM and ANQGSEA. The CDR3 consists of 15 residues. The junction had 10 bases not matched to a gene; V was cut back by 3 bases and J by 5 bases. The CDR3 nucleotides read TGCAGCGTTGATTCGCCTAGCGGGACCTACGAGACCCAGTACTTC. This translates into CSVDSPSGTYETQYF.

The V and J genes are TRBV5-4 and TRBJ2-3; D unclear. CDR1 SGHNT and CDR2 YYREEE come from the germline V gene (reference sequence). V was clipped by 4 bases and J by 2 bases, with 17 bases between them. CDR3 length: 16 residues. CDR3 region: CASSPSPSPDTDTQYF. CDR3 DNA sequence: TGTGCCAGCAGCCCCAGCCCTAGTCCGGACACAGATACGCAGTATTTT.

This clone has just one count. The gene calls are TRBV4-2 and TRBJ2-3; 10 bases fit TRBD2. The J segment lost 6 bases and the V segment lost 0 bases, leaving 15 bases of the junction unmatched. This CDR3 contains 19 residues. Germline CDR1 is LGHNA and CDR2 is YNFKEQ. CDR3 DNA sequence: TGTGCCAGCAGCCAAGATTACCCCCTAGGAGCGGGGGGGGCGGATACGCAGTATTTT. It yields the protein CASSQDYPLGAGGADTQYF.

There are a few counts of this clone. The V call is TRBV7-6, the J call TRBJ1-1; possibly TRBD1 for D (5 bases). Germline V CDR1 and CDR2: SGHVS, FNYEAQ. There are 13 residues in the CDR3. The V end was cut by 5 bases, the J end by 2 bases, with 9 bases between. CDR3 coding DNA: TGTGCCAGCAGCCTACAGGAAAACACTGAAGCTTTCTTT. It specifies CASSLQENTEAFF.

The rearrangement uses TRBV11-2 and TRBJ2-7; the D is unclear. The V end was cut by 1 base, the J end by 0 bases, with 10 bases between. CDR1 and CDR2 (germline): SGHAT, FQNNGV. The CDR3 spans 15 residues. The CDR3 is CASSLVALSSYEQYF. CDR3 sequence (DNA): TGTGCCAGCAGCTTAGTAGCTTTGAGCTCCTACGAGCAGTACTTC.

The rearrangement uses TRBV6-1 and TRBJ2-3, with D possibly matching TRBD2 (6 bases). Per the germline V gene, CDR1 is MNHNS and CDR2 is SASEGT. Trimming took 8 bases from V and 4 from J, leaving 16 bases between them. This CDR3 region has 14 residues. CDR3 nucleotide sequence: TGTGCCAGCCAACTCTTGGGGGGTCCAGATACGCAGTATTTT. Its protein product is CASQLLGGPDTQYF.

With respect to this clone: Sequence at one end of the junction differs from germline and may be a read error. The chain links TRBV27 to TRBJ2-3; D possibly corresponds to TRBD2 (6 bases). CDR3 length: 15 residues. Germline V CDR1 and CDR2: MNHEY, SMNVEV (reference sequence). For the CDR3, the DNA is TGTGCCAGCCGTTTAGGTGGGGGGTGGGCAGATACGCAGTATTTT. It specifies CASRLGGGWADTQYF.

There are a few counts of this clone. This chain connects TRBV18 to TRBJ2-5; D remains unclear. The J call could be wrong; TRBJ2-7 is a better fit for the DNA end. Looked up from germline, CDR1 is KGHSH and CDR2 is LQKENI. The CDR3 covers 14 residues. Here the CDR3 reads CASSSVQTAYEQYF. CDR3 sequence (DNA): TGTGCCAGCTCATCAGTCCAGACTGCCTACGAGCAGTACTTC.